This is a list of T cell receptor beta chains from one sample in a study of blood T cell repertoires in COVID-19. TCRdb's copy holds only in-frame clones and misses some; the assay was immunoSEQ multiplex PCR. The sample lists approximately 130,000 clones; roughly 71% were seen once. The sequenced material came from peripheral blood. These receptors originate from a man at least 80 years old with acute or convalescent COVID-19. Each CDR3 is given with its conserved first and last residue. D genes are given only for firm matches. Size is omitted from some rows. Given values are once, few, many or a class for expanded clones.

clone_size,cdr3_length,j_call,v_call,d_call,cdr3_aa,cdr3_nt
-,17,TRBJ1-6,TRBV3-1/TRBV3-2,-,CASSQEETGIYNSPLHF,TGTGCCAGCAGCCAAGAAGAGACAGGCATTTATAATTCACCCCTCCACTTT
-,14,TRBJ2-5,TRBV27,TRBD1,CASSFDRGAETQYF,TGTGCCAGCAGTTTCGACAGGGGGGCAGAGACCCAGTACTTC
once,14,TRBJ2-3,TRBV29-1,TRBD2,CSVPTSGSTDTQYF,TGCAGCGTACCGACTAGCGGGAGCACAGATACGCAGTATTTT
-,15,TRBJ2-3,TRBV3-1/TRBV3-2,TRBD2,CASSNGGAFLDTQYF,TGTGCCAGCAGCAACGGGGGGGCCTTCTTAGATACGCAGTATTTT
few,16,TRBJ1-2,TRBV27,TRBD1,CASSPGQGNGGYGYTF,TGTGCCAGCAGCCCAGGACAGGGGAACGGGGGCTATGGCTACACCTTC
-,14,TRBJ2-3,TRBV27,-,CASSFLKGLDTQYF,TGTGCCAGCAGTTTTCTGAAGGGGCTAGATACGCAGTATTTT
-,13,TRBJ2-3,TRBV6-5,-,CASSRASTDTQYF,TGTGCCAGCAGCCGAGCTAGCACAGATACGCAGTATTTT
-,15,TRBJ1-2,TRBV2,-,CASRETAWQNYGYTF,TGTGCCAGCAGGGAGACCGCGTGGCAAAACTATGGCTACACCTTC
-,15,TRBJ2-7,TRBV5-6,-,CASSRPPGTSYEQYF,TGTGCCAGCAGCCGCCCGCCCGGGACATCATACGAGCAGTACTTC
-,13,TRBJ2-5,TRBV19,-,CASRQHGLETQYF,TGTGCCAGTAGACAGCATGGTTTAGAGACCCAGTACTTC
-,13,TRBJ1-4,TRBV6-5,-,CASREIPNEKLFF,TGTGCCAGCAGGGAGATCCCTAATGAAAAACTGTTTTTT
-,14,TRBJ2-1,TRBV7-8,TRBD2,CASSFVGGFNEQFF,TGTGCCAGCAGCTTTGTGGGGGGGTTTAATGAGCAGTTCTTC
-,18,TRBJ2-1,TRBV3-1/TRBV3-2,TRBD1,CASSHVPGQGAIYNEQFF,TGTGCCAGCAGCCACGTCCCGGGACAGGGGGCGATTTACAATGAGCAGTTCTTC
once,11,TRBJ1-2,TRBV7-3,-,CASSPGSGYTF,TGTGCCAGCAGCCCCGGTTCCGGCTACACCTTC
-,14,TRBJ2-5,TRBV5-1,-,CASSSPTGQETQYF,TGCGCCAGCAGCTCGCCGACGGGGCAAGAGACCCAGTACTTC
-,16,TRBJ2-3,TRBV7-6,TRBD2,CASSLVAGGTTDTQYF,TGTGCCAGCAGCTTAGTTGCGGGGGGAACCACAGATACGCAGTATTTT
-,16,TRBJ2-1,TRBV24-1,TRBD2,CATSDPRGGTYNEQFF,TGTGCCACCAGTGACCCCCGCGGGGGGACCTACAATGAGCAGTTCTTC
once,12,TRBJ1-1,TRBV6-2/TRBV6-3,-,CASSTVGTEAFF,TGTGCCAGCAGTACCGTCGGGACAGAAGCTTTCTTT
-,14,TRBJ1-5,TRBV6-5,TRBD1,CASSPDRVAQPQHF,TGTGCCAGCAGCCCGGACAGGGTTGCTCAGCCCCAGCATTTT
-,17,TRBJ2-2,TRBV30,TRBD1,CAWSHQGDPSNTGELFF,TGTGCCTGGAGTCACCAGGGGGACCCTTCGAACACCGGGGAGCTGTTTTTT
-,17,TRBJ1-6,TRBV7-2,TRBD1,CASSQGQQSSYNSPLHF,TGTGCCAGCAGCCAGGGACAGCAGAGCTCCTATAATTCACCCCTCCACTTT
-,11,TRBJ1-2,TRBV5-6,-,CASSLAGGYTF,TGTGCCAGCAGCTTGGCCGGTGGCTACACCTTC
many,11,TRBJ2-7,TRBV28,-,CASRQGYEQYF,TGTGCCAGCAGACAGGGATACGAGCAGTACTTC
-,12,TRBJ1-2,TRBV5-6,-,CASSRQQPSETF,TGTGCCAGCAGTAGACAGCAGCCTTCAGAGACCTTC
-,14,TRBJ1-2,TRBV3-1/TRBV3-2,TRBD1,CASRSAQGAGGYTF,TGTGCCAGCAGATCAGCACAGGGGGCTGGAGGCTACACCTTC
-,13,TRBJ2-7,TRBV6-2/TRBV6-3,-,CASSYGQPYEQYF,TGTGCCAGCAGTTACGGGCAACCCTACGAGCAGTACTTC
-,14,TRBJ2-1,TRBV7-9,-,CASSTRTVYNEQFF,TGTGCCAGCAGCACACGGACTGTGTACAATGAGCAGTTCTTC
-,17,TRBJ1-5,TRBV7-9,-,CASSLAVSGGSNQPQHF,TGTGCCAGCAGCTTAGCGGTTTCGGGGGGTAGCAATCAGCCCCAGCATTTT
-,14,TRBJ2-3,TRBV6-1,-,CASSEGQRRDTQYF,TGTGCCAGCAGTGAAGGACAGCGTCGGGATACGCAGTATTTT
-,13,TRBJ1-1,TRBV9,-,CASSPREGAEAFF,TGTGCCAGCAGCCCCCGTGAGGGCGCTGAAGCTTTCTTT
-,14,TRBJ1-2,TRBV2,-,CASSGNGGRDGYTF,TGTGCCAGCAGTGGGAATGGGGGCCGGGATGGCTACACCTTC
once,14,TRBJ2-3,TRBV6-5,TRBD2,CASGGWDYTDTQYF,TGTGCCAGCGGGGGATGGGACTACACAGATACGCAGTATTTT
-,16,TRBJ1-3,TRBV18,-,CASSLGAGQSGNTIYF,TGTGCCAGCTCACTTGGAGCTGGACAGTCTGGAAACACCATATATTTT
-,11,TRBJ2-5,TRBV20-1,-,CSGRGQETQYF,TGCAGTGGCAGGGGCCAAGAGACCCAGTACTTC
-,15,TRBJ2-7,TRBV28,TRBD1,CASSYPGTGGYEQYF,TGTGCCAGCAGTTACCCGGGGACAGGGGGCTACGAGCAGTACTTC
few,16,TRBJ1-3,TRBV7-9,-,CASSSANSYSGNTIYF,TGTGCCAGCAGCTCTGCGAATAGCTACTCTGGAAACACCATATATTTT
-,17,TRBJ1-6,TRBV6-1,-,CASSEVGGSSYNSPLHF,TGTGCCAGCAGTGAAGTCGGGGGGAGCTCCTATAATTCACCCCTCCACTTT
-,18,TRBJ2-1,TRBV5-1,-,CASSFGQKTTSSYNEQFF,TGCGCCAGCAGCTTTGGACAGAAAACAACGAGCTCCTACAATGAGCAGTTCTTC
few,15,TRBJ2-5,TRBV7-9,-,CASSLPAGRQETQYF,TGTGCCAGCAGCTTACCGGCAGGGCGCCAAGAGACCCAGTACTTC
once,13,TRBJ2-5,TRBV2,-,CASTRQAEETQYF,TGTGCCAGCACCAGACAGGCGGAAGAGACCCAGTACTTC
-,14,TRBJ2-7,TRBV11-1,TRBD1,CASSPGQGRSEQYF,TGTGCCAGCAGCCCAGGACAGGGGAGAAGCGAGCAGTACTTC
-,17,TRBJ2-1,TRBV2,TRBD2,CASSLFRTSGGVNEQFF,TGTGCCAGCAGTCTCTTCCGGACTAGCGGGGGGGTGAATGAGCAGTTCTTC
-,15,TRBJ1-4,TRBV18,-,CASSPTRQGNEKLFF,TGTGCCAGCTCACCAACCCGCCAGGGGAATGAAAAACTGTTTTTT
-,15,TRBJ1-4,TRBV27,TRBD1,CASSSAGQGSEKLFF,TGTGCCAGCAGTTCGGCGGGACAGGGTAGTGAAAAACTGTTTTTT
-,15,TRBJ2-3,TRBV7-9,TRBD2,CASGQKGGGTDTQYF,TGTGCCAGCGGCCAAAAGGGCGGGGGTACAGATACGCAGTATTTT
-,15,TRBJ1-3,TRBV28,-,CASSLSRLSGNTIYF,TGTGCCAGCAGTTTATCCCGACTTTCTGGAAACACCATATATTTT